The 24 T cell receptor beta chains presented below share a single source sample, sequenced in a study of T-cell reconstitution after alpha-beta-depleted transplantation in children. Unique molecular identifiers were incorporated into the prepared TCRbeta library. From the PCR reads, TCRdb called clonotypes with MiXCR, one entry per CDR3 protein. The repertoire holds about 540,000 distinct CDR3 sequences, with 15% to 20% as singletons. The material sequenced was PBMCs from the stem cell graft donor, taken from the stem cell graft. The origin of the receptors is a human donor who donated a stem cell graft to a child with acute lymphoblastic leukemia.

This clonotype showed up just a few times. The rearrangement joins TRBV19 to TRBJ2-1; D is perhaps TRBD1 or TRBD2 (5 bases each). This CDR3 spans 15 amino acids. Trimming took off 7 bases at V and 13 bases at J, with 26 bases between the two ends. Germline loops: CDR1 LNHDA, CDR2 SQIVND (reference sequence). The CDR3 sequence: CASMGLYSGASLQFF. The CDR3 DNA sequence: TGTGCCAGTATGGGGCTCTACAGTGGTGCTAGCCTCCAGTTCTTC.

In its sample, this clonotype was seen a few times. The chain employs TRBV12-3 or TRBV12-4 and TRBJ2-2; D is possibly TRBD1 (5 bases). This CDR3 spans 14 amino acids. Trimming stripped 1 base from V and 5 bases from J, with 8 bases between. CDR3 coding DNA: TGTGCCAGCAGTTTAGAACAGGCAACCGGGGAGCTGTTTTTT. Its translation is CASSLEQATGELFF.

The chain couples TRBV19 to TRBJ2-7, with 9 bases lining up with TRBD1. Germline lookup yields CDR1 LNHDA and CDR2 SQIVND (reference sequence). The CDR3 is 16 residues long. Trimming took 3 bases from V and 5 from J; bases not matched to a gene: 11. The CDR3 nucleotides are TGTGCCAGTAGTATCCCCCCGAGGACAGGGGTCCACGAGCAGTACTTC. Protein: CASSIPPRTGVHEQYF.

For the CDR3, the DNA is TGTGCCACCAGGGGGGACGGCGAGCAGTACTTC. Translation: CATRGDGEQYF. The chain couples TRBV15 to TRBJ2-7, with D perhaps given as TRBD1 or TRBD2 (5 bases each). Germline CDR1 is LNHNV and CDR2 is YYDKDF (reference sequence). There are 11 residues in the CDR3. The ends were cut back, 6 bases at V and 6 bases at J, with 9 bases in the middle.

The gene calls are TRBV20-1 and TRBJ1-1; 7 bases agree with TRBD1. Trimming took 5 bases from V and 5 from J; bases not matched to a gene: 8. This CDR3 is 13 amino acids long. Germline assignment: CDR1 DFQATT and CDR2 SNEGSKA (reference sequence). The DNA for the CDR3 is TGCAGTGCTTTCTCAGGGGGAGAGACTGAAGCTTTCTTT. Translated: CSAFSGGETEAFF.

The V call is TRBV11-2, the J call TRBJ2-1; D is perhaps TRBD1 (6 bases). Germline lookup yields CDR1 SGHAT and CDR2 FQNNGV. This CDR3 is built from 15 residues. Trimming removed 3 bases from V and 3 bases from J, with 12 bases in between. This CDR3 is CASSFLQDSYNEQFF. Written as DNA, the CDR3 is TGTGCCAGCAGCTTTTTACAGGACAGCTACAATGAGCAGTTCTTC.

This clonotype was detected a few times. The junction departs from the called germline gene at one end, perhaps through a read error. This chain joins TRBV7-9 and TRBJ1-2; TRBD1 agrees at 7 bases. There are 15 residues in the CDR3. From germline, CDR1 is SEHNR and CDR2 FQNEAQ (reference sequence). CDR3 nucleotides: TGTGCCAGCAGCTCCGACAGGGTCTCTAACTATGGCTACACCTTT. This gives the protein CASSSDRVSNYGYTF.

This chain joins TRBV3-1 and TRBJ2-7; 8 bases agree with TRBD2. Trimming cost V 8 bases and J 6 bases; bases outside gene matches: 12. This CDR3 has 14 residues. Germline lookup yields CDR1 LGHDT and CDR2 YNNKEL (reference sequence). The chain's CDR3 is CASAPGLEGLEQYF. For the CDR3, the DNA is TGTGCCAGCGCCCCGGGACTAGAGGGGCTCGAGCAGTACTTC.

This clonotype was observed a handful of times. J is TRBJ1-6 and V is TRBV10-1; D not certain. V was pared by 3 bases and J by 7 bases, with 13 bases between. Germline assignment: CDR1 WNHNN and CDR2 SYGVQD (reference sequence). CDR3 length: 15 amino acids. The CDR3 loop reads CASSEDLVENSPLHF. The CDR3 nucleotides are TGCGCCAGCAGTGAAGATTTGGTAGAAAATTCACCCCTCCACTTT.

This clonotype was observed a few times. The V call is TRBV12-1, the J call TRBJ1-2; the D call TRBD1 from the table was never checked on the DNA. TRBV12-1 is classified as a pseudogene. The CDR3 extends over 14 amino acids. CDR3 amino acids: CASRLGGRGYGYTF. The CDR3 region has the DNA TGTGCCAGCAGGTTAGGGGGCCGAGGCTATGGCTACACCTTC.

This clonotype was seen a handful of times. This sequence joins TRBV5-1 and TRBJ2-3; 9 bases match TRBD1. Trimming at V came to 4 bases and at J to 2 bases, leaving 8 bases not matched to a gene. Germline V gene lookup returns CDR1 SGHRS and CDR2 YFSETQ. The CDR3 is 16 residues long. Here the CDR3 reads CASSRLTGGNTDTQYF. The CDR3 nucleotides are TGCGCCAGCAGCCGGTTGACAGGGGGAAACACAGATACGCAGTATTTT.

This clonotype showed up just a few times. The V call is TRBV29-1, the J call TRBJ1-1; no definite D call. The germline V gene encodes CDR1 SQVTM and CDR2 ANQGSEA. V was trimmed by 4 bases and J by 0 bases, leaving 3 bases between them. This CDR3 is 11 amino acids long. The CDR3: CSVAMNTEAFF. DNA for the CDR3: TGCAGCGTTGCGATGAACACTGAAGCTTTCTTT.

The chain is built from TRBV2 and TRBJ2-3; 8 nucleotides agree with TRBD1. V was clipped by 9 bases and J by 0 bases; unmatched bases: 11. The CDR3 length is 16 residues. The germline gives CDR1 SNHLY, CDR2 FYNNEI. The CDR3, as DNA: TGTGCCAGGGGATCCCGGACAGGGACGAGCACAGATACGCAGTATTTT. Translation: CARGSRTGTSTDTQYF.

The chain links TRBV7-8 to TRBJ1-1, with TRBD1 matching over 7 bases. Germline CDR1 SGHVS, CDR2 FQNEAQ. This CDR3 region has 12 residues. V was pared by 4 bases and J by 7 bases, with 3 bases of the junction left unmatched. The CDR3 spells CASSYDRVEAFF. CDR3 nucleotides: TGTGCCAGCAGCTACGACAGGGTTGAAGCTTTCTTT.

This clonotype was seen more than once but under ten times. The V gene is TRBV7-8, the J gene TRBJ2-5; D perhaps matches TRBD2 (6 bases). Germline lookup yields CDR1 SGHVS and CDR2 FQNEAQ. V dropped 4 bases and J dropped 5 bases, with 14 bases sitting between them. This CDR3 has 14 amino acids. This CDR3 reads CASSSERVLETQYF. The DNA of the CDR3 is TGTGCCAGCAGCTCCGAGCGGGTCCTGGAGACCCAGTACTTC.

The rearrangement links TRBV20-1 to TRBJ1-2; D ambiguous. V dropped 5 bases and J dropped 4 bases, with 11 bases sitting between them. The CDR3 has 12 amino acids. Germline V gene sequence: CDR1 DFQATT, CDR2 SNEGSKA (reference sequence). CDR3 DNA sequence: TGCAGTGCTGGCGACAAGTTCTATGGCTACACCTTC. It specifies CSAGDKFYGYTF.

J is TRBJ2-3 and V is TRBV20-1, with no clear D. The V and J ends lost 4 bases and 5 bases respectively, with 22 bases between them. CDR1 and CDR2 from the germline V gene are DFQATT and SNEGSKA (reference sequence). The CDR3 runs to 16 residues. CDR3 sequence: CSATPRGVSTRDTQYF. The CDR3 region has the DNA TGCAGTGCTACTCCTCGCGGCGTGTCCACAAGAGATACGCAGTATTTT.

This clonotype was detected only a few times. The V call is TRBV27, the J call TRBJ1-1; D ambiguous. CDR3 length equals 12 residues. Trimming took 4 bases from V and 6 from J, leaving 9 bases between them. Germline values: CDR1 MNHEY, CDR2 SMNVEV (reference sequence). The CDR3 region has the DNA TGTGCCAGCAGTTCCTCTTATGCTGAAGCTTTCTTT. Its protein is CASSSSYAEAFF.

This clonotype was recorded a few times. The chain joins TRBV30 to TRBJ2-7; TRBD1 matches at 9 bases. V dropped 5 bases and J dropped 6; count of bases not matched to a gene: 11. In germline, CDR1 is GTSNPN, CDR2 SVGIG (reference sequence). CDR3 length: 14 amino acids. The CDR3 is CAWATGTGRPEQYF. As DNA, the CDR3 is TGTGCCTGGGCTACCGGGACAGGGAGGCCCGAGCAGTACTTC. The whole variable domain, remainder taken from reference TRBV30 and TRBJ2-7, is SQTIHQWPATLVQPVGSPLSLECTVEGTSNPNLYWYRQAAGRGLQLLFYSVGIGQISSEVPQNLSASRPQDRQFILSSKKLLLSDSGFYLCAWATGTGRPEQYFGPGTRLTVT.

The V and J genes are TRBV20-1 and TRBJ1-5, with D possibly TRBD1 on 5 matching bases. Trimming removed 4 bases from V and 4 bases from J, with 8 bases in between. Per the germline V gene, CDR1 is DFQATT and CDR2 is SNEGSKA (reference sequence). The CDR3 is 12 amino acids. In DNA, the CDR3 is TGCAGTGCTACGCGGGGGAATCAGCCCCAGCATTTT. Protein sequence: CSATRGNQPQHF.

The chain employs TRBV5-1 and TRBJ2-7; the match to TRBD1 covers 9 bases. The junction had 2 bases not matched to a gene; V was cut back by 0 bases and J by 4 bases. This CDR3 is built from 14 residues. CDR1 is SGHRS, CDR2 YFSETQ, per germline. In DNA, the CDR3 is TGCGCCAGCAGCTTGGGACAGGGGGATTACGAGCAGTACTTC. This translates into CASSLGQGDYEQYF.

This rearrangement joins TRBV2 to TRBJ2-7, with TRBD2 matching 8 bases. The CDR3 runs to 13 residues. J was trimmed by 7 bases and V by 11 bases; bases with no gene match: 13. Looked up from germline, CDR1 is SNHLY and CDR2 is FYNNEI. CDR3 nucleotide sequence: TGTGCCGAAGAGCGGGGGACCGGGGGGGAGCAGTACTTC. It is translated as CAEERGTGGEQYF.

This rearrangement joins TRBV7-9 to TRBJ2-7; 10 bases align to TRBD2. Per the germline V gene, CDR1 is SEHNR and CDR2 is FQNEAQ (reference sequence). Germline trimming cut 3 bases from V and 2 bases from J; bases unmatched to any gene: 4. The CDR3 sequence is 15 residues long. The CDR3 is CASSFVAGGPYEQYF. The CDR3 DNA sequence: TGTGCCAGCAGCTTCGTAGCGGGAGGTCCCTACGAGCAGTACTTC.

This chain links TRBV18 with TRBJ1-5; D is unresolved. Germline V gene lookup returns CDR1 KGHSH and CDR2 LQKENI. V shed 1 base and J shed 10 bases, with 17 bases lying between them. The CDR3 consists of 15 residues. CDR3 residues: CASSPRSGRGHPQHF. CDR3 in DNA: TGTGCCAGCTCACCACGGTCAGGAAGAGGTCATCCCCAGCATTTT.